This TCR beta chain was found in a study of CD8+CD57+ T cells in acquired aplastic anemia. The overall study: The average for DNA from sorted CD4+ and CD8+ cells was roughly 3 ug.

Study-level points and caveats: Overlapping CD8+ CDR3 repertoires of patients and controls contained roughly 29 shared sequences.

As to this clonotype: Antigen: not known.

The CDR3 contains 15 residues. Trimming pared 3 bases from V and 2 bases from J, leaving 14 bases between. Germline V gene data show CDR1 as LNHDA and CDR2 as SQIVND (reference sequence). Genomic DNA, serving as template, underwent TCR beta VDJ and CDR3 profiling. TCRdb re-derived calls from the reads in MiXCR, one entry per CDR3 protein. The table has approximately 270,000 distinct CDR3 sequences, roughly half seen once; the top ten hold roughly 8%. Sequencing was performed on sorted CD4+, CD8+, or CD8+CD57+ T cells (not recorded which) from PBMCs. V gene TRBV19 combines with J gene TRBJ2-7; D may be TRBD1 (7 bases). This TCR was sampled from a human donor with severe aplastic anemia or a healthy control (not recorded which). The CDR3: CASSIAGGGTYEQYF. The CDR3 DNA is TGTGCCAGTAGTATTGCAGGGGGAGGAACCTACGAGCAGTACTTC. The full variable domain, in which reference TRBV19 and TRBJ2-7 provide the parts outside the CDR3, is DGGITQSPKYLFRKEGQNVTLSCEQNLNHDAMYWYRQDPGQGLRLIYYSQIVNDFQKGDIAEGYSVSREKKESFPLTVTSAQKNPTAFYLCASSIAGGGTYEQYFGPGTRLTVT.